The present T cell receptor beta chain was sequenced within a study of regulatory dendritic cells for organ transplantation. Whole-study findings and limits: Between individuals, the alloreactive memory CD8+ T cell pool differed considerably. Naive CD4+ and CD8+ repertoires were highly diverse; memory CD8+ was most oligoclonal. Regulatory dendritic cells appeared to expand memory CD8+ clones less than mature ones.

The germline V gene encodes CDR1 MNHEY and CDR2 SVGAGI. Trimming pared 6 bases from V and 5 bases from J, leaving 13 bases between. There are 13 residues in the CDR3. As concerns this clone: Its antigen remains unidentified.

Data came from immunoSEQ multiplex PCR; TCRdb stores just in-frame clones and leaves some out. The table lists 35,000 to 45,000 clones, 75% to 95% of them singletons. Sequenced input: naive CD8+ T cells from blood. Subset reported: CD45RA+ naive T cells. The receptor comes from a human donor in good health. The chain is built from TRBV6-5 and TRBJ1-1, with a weak D call TRBD1 (6 bases). The CDR3 nucleotides read TGTGCCAGCAGCTACAGGGTAGGAACTGAAGCTTTCTTT. As protein: CASSYRVGTEAFF.